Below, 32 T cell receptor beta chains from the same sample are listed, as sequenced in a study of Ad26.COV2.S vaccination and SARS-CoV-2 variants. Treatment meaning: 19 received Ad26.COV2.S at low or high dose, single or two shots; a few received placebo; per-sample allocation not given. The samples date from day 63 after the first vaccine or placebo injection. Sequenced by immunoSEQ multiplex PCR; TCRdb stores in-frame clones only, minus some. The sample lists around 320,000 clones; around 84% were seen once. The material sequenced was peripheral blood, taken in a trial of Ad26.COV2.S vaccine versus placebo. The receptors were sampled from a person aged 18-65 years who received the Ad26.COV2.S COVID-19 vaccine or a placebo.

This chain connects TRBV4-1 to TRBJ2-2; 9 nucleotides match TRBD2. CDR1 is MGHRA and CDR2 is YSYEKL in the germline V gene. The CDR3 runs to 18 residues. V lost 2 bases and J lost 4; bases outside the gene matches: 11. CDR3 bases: TGCGCCAGCAGCCAATCGGGACTAGCAAAGTCGGTCACCGGGGAGCTGTTTTTT. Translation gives CASSQSGLAKSVTGELFF.

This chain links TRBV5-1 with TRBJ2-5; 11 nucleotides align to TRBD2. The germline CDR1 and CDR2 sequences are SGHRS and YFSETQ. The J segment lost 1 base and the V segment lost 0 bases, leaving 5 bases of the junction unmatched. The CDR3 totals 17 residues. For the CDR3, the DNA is TGCGCCAGCAGCTTGGGGTTACTAGCGGGGGCCCAAGAGACCCAGTACTTC. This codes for CASSLGLLAGAQETQYF.

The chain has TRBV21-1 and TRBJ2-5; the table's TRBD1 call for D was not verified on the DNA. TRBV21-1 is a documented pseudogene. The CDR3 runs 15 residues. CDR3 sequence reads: CASSTMWGRSETQYF. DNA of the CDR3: TGTGCCAGCAGCACGATGTGGGGGCGGTCAGAGACCCAGTACTTC.

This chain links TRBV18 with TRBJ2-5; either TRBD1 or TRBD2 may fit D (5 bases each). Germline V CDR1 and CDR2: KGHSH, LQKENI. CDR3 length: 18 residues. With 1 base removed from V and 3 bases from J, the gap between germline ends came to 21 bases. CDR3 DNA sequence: TGTGCCAGCTCACCACAGATGGACCTGGGGGATCCTAAAGAGACCCAGTACTTC. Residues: CASSPQMDLGDPKETQYF.

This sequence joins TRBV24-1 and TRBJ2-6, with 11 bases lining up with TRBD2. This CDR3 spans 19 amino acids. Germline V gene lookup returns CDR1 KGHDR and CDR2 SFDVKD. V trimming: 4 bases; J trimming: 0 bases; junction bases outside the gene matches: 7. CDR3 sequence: CATSDSGLAAISGANVLTF. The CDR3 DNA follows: TGTGCCACCAGTGACTCGGGACTAGCGGCAATCTCTGGGGCCAACGTCCTGACTTTC.

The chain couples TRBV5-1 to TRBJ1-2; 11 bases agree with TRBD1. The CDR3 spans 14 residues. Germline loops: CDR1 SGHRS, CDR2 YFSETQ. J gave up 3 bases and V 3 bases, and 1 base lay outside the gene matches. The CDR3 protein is CASSSDRGHYGYTF. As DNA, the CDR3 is TGCGCCAGCAGCTCGGACAGGGGGCACTATGGCTACACCTTC.

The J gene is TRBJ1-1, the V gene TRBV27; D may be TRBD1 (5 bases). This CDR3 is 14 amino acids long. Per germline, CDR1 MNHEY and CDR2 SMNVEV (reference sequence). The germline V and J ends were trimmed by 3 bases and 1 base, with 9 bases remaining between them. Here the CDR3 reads CASSFLDRNTEAFF. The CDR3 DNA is TGTGCCAGCAGTTTCCTTGACAGGAACACTGAAGCTTTCTTT.

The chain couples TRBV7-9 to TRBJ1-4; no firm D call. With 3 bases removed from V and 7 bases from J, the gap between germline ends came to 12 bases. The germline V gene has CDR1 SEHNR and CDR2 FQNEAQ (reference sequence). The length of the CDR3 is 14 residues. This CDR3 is CASSFGEKGEKLFF. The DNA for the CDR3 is TGTGCCAGCAGCTTTGGGGAGAAGGGTGAAAAACTGTTTTTT.

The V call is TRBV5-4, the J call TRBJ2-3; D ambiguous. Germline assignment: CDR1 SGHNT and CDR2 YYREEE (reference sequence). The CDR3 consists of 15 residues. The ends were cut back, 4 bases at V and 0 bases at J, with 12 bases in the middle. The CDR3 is CASSASNPSTDTQYF. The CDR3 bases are TGTGCCAGCAGCGCCTCGAACCCTAGCACAGATACGCAGTATTTT. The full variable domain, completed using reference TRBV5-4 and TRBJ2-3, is ETGVTQSPTHLIKTRGQQVTLRCSSQSGHNTVSWYQQALGQGPQFIFQYYREEENGRGNFPPRFSGLQFPNYSSELNVNALELDDSALYLCASSASNPSTDTQYFGPGTRLTVL.

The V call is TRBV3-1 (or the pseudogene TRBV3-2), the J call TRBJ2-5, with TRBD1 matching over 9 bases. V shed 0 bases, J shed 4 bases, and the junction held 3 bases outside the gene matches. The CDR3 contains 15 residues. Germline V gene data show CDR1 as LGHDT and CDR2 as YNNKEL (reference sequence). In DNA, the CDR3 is TGTGCCAGCAGCCAAGATCTGGACAGGGGAGAGACCCAGTACTTC. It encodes CASSQDLDRGETQYF.

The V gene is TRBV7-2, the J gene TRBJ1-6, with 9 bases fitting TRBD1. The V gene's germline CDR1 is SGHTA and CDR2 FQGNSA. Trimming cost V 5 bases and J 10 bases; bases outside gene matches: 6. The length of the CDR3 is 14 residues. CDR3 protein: CASSPGQGWSPLHF. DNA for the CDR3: TGTGCCAGCAGCCCTGGACAGGGGTGGTCACCCCTCCACTTT.

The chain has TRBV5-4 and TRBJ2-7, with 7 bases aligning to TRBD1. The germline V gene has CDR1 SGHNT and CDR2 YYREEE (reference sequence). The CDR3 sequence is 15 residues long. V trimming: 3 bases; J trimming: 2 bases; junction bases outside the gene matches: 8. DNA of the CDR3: TGTGCCAGCAGCTCGACCACAGGGGACCCCTACGAGCAGTACTTC. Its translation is CASSSTTGDPYEQYF.

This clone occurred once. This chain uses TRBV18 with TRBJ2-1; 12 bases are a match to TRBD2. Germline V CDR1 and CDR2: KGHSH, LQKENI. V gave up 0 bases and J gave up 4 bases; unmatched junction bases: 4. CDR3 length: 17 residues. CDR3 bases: TGTGCCAGCTCACCACCGAACCTAGCGGGGGGGTACAATGAGCAGTTCTTC. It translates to CASSPPNLAGGYNEQFF.

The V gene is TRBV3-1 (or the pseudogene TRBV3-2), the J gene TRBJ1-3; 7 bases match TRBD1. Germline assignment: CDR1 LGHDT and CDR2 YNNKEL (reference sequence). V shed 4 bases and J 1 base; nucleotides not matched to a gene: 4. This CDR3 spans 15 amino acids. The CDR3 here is CASSPDRESGNTIYF. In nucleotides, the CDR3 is TGTGCCAGCAGCCCCGACAGGGAGTCTGGAAACACCATATATTTT.

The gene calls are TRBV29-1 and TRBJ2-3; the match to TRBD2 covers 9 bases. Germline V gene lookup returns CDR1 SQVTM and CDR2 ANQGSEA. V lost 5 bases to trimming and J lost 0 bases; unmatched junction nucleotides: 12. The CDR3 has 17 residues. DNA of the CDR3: TGCAGCGTTAGGGCGCTAGCGGGGCTCACTAGCACAGATACGCAGTATTTT. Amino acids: CSVRALAGLTSTDTQYF.

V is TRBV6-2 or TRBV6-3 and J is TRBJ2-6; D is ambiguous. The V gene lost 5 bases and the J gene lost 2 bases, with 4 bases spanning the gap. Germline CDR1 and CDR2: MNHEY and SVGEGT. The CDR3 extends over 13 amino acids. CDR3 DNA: TGTGCCAGCAGTCTAACTGGGGCCAACGTCCTGACTTTC. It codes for CASSLTGANVLTF.

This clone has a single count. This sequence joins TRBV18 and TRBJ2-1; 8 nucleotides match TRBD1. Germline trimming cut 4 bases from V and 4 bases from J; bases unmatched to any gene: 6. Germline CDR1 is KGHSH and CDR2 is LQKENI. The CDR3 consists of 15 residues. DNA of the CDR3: TGTGCCAGCTCACTTAGGACAGGGATTTACAATGAGCAGTTCTTC. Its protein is CASSLRTGIYNEQFF.

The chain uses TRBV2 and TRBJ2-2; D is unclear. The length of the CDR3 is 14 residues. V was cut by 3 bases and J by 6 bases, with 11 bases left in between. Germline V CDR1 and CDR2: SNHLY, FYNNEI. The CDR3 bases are TGTGCCAGCAGTGACGAGGTAGTCCCCGGGGAGCTGTTTTTT. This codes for CASSDEVVPGELFF.

CDR3 coding DNA: TGTGCCAGCAGTGAATTCGCCTGGGATGGCTACACCTTC. Its translation is CASSEFAWDGYTF. V gene TRBV2 combines with J gene TRBJ1-2; D gene unclear. This CDR3 contains 13 residues. Germline lookup yields CDR1 SNHLY and CDR2 FYNNEI. V gave up 2 bases and J gave up 6 bases, with 10 bases separating them.

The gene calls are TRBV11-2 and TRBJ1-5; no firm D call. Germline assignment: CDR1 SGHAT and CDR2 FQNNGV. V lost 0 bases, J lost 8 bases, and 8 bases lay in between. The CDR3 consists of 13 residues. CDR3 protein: CASSLDLGEPQHF. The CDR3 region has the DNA TGTGCCAGCAGCTTAGATCTCGGGGAGCCCCAGCATTTT.

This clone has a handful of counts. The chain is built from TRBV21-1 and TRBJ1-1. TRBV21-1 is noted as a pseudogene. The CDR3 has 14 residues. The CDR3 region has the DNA TGTGCCAGCAGCAAAGGGCCGCGGAGAACTGAAGCTTTCTTT. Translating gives CASSKGPRRTEAFF.

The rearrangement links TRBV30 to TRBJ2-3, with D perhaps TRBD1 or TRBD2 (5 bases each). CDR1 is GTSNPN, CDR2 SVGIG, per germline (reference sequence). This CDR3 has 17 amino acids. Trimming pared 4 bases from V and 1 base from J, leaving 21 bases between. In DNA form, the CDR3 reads TGTGCCTGGACCCCTCCTCGCCGGGGCCCTCGCACAGATACGCAGTATTTT. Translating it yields CAWTPPRRGPRTDTQYF.

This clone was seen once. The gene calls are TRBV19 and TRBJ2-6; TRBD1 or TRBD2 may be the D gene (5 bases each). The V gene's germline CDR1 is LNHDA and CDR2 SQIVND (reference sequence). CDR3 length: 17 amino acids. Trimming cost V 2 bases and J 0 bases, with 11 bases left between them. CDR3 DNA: TGTGCCAGTAGTATATTGGGGGAATTCTCTGGGGCCAACGTCCTGACTTTC. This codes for CASSILGEFSGANVLTF.

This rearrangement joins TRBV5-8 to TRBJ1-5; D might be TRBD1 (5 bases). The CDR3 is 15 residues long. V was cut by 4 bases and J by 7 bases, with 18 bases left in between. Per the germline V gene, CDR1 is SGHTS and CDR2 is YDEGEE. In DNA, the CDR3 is TGTGCCAGCAGCATGCCTTGGGGGGTGGGACAGCCCCAGCATTTT. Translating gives CASSMPWGVGQPQHF.

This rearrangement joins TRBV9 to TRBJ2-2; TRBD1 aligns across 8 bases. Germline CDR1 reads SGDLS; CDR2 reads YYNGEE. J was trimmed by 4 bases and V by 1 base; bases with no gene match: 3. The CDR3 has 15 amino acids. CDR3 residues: CASSVRQGTTGELFF. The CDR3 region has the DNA TGTGCCAGCAGCGTAAGACAGGGGACCACCGGGGAGCTGTTTTTT.

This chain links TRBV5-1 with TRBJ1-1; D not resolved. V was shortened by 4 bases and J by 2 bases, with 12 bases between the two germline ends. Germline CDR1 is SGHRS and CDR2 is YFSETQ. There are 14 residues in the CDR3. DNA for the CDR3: TGCGCCAGCAGCGAAAGTCAGTCTAACACTGAAGCTTTCTTT. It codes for CASSESQSNTEAFF.

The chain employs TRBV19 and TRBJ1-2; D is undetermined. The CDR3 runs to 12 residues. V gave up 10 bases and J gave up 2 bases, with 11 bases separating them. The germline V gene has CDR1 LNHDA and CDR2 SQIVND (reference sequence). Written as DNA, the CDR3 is TGTGCCACCAAGGAAGGGAACTATGGCTACACCTTC. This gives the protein CATKEGNYGYTF.

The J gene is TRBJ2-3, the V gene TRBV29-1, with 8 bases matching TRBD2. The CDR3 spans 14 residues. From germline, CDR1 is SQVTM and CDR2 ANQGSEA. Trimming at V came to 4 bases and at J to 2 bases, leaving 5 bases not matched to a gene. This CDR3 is CSVARGALTDTQYF. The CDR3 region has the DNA TGCAGCGTTGCGCGGGGGGCCCTCACAGATACGCAGTATTTT.

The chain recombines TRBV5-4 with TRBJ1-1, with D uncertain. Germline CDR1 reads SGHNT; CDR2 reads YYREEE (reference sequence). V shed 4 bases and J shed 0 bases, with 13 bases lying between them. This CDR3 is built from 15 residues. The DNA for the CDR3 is TGTGCCAGCAGCACCCCCGGGAATATGAACACTGAAGCTTTCTTT. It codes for CASSTPGNMNTEAFF.

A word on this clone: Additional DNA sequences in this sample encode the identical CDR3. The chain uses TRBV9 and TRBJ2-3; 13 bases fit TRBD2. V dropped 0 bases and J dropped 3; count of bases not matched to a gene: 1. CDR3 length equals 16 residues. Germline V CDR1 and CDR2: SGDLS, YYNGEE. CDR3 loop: CASSVGLAGGTDTQYF. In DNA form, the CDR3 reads TGTGCCAGCAGCGTAGGACTAGCGGGGGGAACAGATACGCAGTATTTT.

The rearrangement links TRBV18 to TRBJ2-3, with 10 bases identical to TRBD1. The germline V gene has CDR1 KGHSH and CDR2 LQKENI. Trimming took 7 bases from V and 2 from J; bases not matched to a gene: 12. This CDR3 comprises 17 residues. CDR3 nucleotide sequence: TGTGCCAGCTTAAGGACAGGGGGAGCTATATTCACAGATACGCAGTATTTT. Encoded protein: CASLRTGGAIFTDTQYF.

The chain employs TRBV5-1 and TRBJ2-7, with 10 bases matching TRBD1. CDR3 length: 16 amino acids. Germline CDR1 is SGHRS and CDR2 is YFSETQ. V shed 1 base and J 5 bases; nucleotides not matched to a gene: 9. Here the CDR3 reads CASSLTIGTGDHEQYF. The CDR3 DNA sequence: TGCGCCAGCAGCTTGACCATAGGGACAGGGGATCACGAGCAGTACTTC.